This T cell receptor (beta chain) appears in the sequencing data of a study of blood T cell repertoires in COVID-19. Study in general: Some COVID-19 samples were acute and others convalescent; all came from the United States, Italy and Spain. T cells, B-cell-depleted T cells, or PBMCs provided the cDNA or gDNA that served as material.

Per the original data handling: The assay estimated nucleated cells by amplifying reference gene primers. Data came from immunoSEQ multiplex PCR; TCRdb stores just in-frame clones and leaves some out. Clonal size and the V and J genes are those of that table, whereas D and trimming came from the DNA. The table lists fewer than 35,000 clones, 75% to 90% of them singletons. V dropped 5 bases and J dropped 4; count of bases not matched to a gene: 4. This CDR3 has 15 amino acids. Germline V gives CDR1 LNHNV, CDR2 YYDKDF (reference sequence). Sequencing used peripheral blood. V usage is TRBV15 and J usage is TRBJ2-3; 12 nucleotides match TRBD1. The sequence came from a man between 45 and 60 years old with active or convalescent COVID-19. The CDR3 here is CATSRDRGLADTQYF. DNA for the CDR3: TGTGCCACCAGCCGGGACAGGGGGCTTGCAGATACGCAGTATTTT.